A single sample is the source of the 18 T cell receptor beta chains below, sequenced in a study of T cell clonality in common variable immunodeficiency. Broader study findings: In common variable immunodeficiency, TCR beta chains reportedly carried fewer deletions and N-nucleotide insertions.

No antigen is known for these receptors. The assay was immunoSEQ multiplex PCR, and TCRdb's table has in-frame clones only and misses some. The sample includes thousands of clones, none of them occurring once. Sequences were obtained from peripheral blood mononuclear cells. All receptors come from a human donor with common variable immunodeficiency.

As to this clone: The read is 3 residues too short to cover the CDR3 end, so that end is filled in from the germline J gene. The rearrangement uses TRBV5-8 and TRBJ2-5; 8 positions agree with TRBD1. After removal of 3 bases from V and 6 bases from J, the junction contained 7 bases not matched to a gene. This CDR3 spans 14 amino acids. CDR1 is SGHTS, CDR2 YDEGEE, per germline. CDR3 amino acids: CASSSLDRAKTQYF. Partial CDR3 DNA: TGTGCCAGCAGCTCCTTGGACAGGGCCAAGACC. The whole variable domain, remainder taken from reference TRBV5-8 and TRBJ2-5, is EAGVTQSPTHLIKTRGQQATLRCSPISGHTSVYWYQQALGLGLQFLLWYDEGEERNRGNFPPRFSGRQFPNYSSELNVNALELEDSALYLCASSSLDRAKTQYFGPGTRLLVL.

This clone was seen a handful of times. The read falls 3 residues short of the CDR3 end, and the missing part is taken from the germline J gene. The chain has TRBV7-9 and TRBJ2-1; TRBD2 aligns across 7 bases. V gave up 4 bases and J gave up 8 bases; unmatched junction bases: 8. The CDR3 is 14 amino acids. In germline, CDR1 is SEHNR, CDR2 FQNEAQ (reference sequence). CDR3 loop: CASSSTGGWDEQFF. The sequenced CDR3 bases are TGTGCCAGCAGCTCGACCGGGGGGTGGGATGAG.

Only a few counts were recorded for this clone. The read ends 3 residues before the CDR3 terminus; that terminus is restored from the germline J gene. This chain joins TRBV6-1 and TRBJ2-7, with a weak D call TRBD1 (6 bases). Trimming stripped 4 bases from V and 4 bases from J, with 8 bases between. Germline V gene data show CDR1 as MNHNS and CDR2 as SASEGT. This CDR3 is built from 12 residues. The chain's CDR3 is CASSGGQYEQYF. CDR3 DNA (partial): TGTGCCAGCAGTGGGGGACAATACGAG.

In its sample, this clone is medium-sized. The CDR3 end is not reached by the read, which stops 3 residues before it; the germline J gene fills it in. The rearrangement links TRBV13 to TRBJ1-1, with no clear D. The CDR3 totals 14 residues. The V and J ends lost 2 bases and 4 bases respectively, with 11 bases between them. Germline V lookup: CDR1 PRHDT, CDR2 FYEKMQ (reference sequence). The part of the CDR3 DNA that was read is TGTGCCAGCAGCTTAAGGACTCCGAGCACTGAA. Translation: CASSLRTPSTE. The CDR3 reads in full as CASSLRTPSTEAFF.

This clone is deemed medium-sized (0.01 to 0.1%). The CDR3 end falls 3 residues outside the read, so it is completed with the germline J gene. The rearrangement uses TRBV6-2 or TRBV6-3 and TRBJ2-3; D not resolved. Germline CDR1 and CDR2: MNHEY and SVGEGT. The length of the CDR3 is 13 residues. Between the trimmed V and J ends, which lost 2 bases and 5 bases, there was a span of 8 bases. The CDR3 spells CASSYPPEDTQYF. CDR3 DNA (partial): TGTGCCAGCAGTTACCCCCCAGAAGATACG.

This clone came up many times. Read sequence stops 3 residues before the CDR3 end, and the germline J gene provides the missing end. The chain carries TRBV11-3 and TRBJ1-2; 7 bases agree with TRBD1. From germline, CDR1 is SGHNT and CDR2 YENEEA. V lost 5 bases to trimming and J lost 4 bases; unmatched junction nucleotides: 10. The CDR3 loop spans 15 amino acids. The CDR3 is CASSQTQGDFYGYTF. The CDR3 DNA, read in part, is TGTGCCAGCAGCCAGACGCAGGGGGACTTCTATGGC. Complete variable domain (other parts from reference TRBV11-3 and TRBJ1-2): EAGVVQSPRYKIIEKKQPVAFWCNPISGHNTLYWYLQNLGQGPELLIRYENEEAVDDSQLPKDRFSAERLKGVDSTLKIQPAELGDSAVYLCASSQTQGDFYGYTFGSGTRLTVV.

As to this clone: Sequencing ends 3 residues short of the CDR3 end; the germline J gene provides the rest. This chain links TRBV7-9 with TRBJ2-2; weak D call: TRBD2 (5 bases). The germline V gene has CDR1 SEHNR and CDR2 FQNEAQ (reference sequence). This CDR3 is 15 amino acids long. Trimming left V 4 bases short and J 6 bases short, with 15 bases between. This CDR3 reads CASSSTLGVSGELFF. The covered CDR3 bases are TGTGCCAGCAGCTCTACCCTCGGGGTTTCCGGGGAG.

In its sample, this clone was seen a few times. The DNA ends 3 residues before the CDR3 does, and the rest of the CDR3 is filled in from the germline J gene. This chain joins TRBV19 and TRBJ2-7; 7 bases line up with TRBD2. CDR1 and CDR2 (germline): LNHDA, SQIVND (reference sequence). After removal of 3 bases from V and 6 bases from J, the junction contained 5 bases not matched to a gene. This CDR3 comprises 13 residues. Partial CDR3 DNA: TGTGCCAGTAGTATGCAGCGGGACGGCGAG. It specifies CASSMQRDGE. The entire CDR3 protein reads CASSMQRDGEQYF.

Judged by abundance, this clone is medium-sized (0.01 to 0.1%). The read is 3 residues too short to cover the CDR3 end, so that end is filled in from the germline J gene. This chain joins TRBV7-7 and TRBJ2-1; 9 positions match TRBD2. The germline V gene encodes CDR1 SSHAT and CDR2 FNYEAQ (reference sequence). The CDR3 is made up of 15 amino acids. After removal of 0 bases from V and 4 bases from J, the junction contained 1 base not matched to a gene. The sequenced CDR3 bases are TGTGCCAGCAGCTTAGCTAGCGGGGGTTACAATGAG. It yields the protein CASSLASGGYNE. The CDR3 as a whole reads CASSLASGGYNEQFF.

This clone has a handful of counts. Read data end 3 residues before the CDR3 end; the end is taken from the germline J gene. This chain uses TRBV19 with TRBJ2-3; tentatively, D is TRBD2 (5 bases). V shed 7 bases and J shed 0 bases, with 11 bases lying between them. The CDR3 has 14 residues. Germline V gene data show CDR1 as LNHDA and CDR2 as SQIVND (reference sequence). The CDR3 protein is CASIRSGSTDTQYF. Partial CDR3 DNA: TGTGCCAGTATCCGGAGCGGTAGCACAGATACG. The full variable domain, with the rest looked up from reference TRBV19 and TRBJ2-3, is DGGITQSPKYLFRKEGQNVTLSCEQNLNHDAMYWYRQDPGQGLRLIYYSQIVNDFQKGDIAEGYSVSREKKESFPLTVTSAQKNPTAFYLCASIRSGSTDTQYFGPGTRLTVL.

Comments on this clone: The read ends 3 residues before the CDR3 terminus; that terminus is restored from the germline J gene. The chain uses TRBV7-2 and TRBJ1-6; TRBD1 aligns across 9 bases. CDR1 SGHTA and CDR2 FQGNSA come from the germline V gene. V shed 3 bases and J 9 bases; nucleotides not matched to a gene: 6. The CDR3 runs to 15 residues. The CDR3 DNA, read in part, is TGTGCCAGCAGCTTTGAGGGGGACAGGGCTTCACCC. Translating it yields CASSFEGDRASP. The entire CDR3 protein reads CASSFEGDRASPLHF.

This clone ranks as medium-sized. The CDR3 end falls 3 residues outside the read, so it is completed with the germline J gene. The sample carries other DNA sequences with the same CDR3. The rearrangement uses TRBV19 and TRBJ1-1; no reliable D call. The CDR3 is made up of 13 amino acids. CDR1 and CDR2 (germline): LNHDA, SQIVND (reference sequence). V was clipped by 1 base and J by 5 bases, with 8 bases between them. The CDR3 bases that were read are TGTGCCAGTAGTATAGGAGGTGGTACTGAA. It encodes CASSIGGGTE. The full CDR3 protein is CASSIGGGTEAFF.

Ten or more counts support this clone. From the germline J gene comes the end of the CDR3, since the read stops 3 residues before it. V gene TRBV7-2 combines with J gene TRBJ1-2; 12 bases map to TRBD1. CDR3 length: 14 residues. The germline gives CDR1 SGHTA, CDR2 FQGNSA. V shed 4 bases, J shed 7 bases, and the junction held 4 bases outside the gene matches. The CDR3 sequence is CASSWDRGHFGYTF. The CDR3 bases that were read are TGTGCCAGCAGCTGGGACAGGGGGCATTTTGGC. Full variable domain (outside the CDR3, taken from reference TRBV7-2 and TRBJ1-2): GAGVSQSPSNKVTEKGKDVELRCDPISGHTALYWYRQSLGQGLEFLIYFQGNSAPDKSGLPSDRFSAERTGGSVSTLTIQRTQQEDSAVYLCASSWDRGHFGYTFGSGTRLTVV.

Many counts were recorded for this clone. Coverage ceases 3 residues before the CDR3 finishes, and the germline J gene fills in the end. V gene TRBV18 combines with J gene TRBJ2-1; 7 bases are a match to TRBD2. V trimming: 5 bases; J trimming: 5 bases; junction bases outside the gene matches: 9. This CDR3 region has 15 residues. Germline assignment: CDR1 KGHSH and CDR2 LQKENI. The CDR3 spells CASSTILAPHNEQFF. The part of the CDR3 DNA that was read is TGTGCCAGCTCAACGATACTAGCGCCCCACAATGAG.

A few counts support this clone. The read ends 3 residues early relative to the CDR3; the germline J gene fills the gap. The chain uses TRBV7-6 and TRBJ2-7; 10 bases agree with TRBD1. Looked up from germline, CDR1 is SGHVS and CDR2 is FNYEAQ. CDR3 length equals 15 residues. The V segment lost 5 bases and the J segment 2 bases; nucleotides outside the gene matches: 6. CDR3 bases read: TGTGCCAGCAGCGCTTTGGGACAGGGGCCCTACGAG. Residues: CASSALGQGPYE. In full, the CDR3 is CASSALGQGPYEQYF.

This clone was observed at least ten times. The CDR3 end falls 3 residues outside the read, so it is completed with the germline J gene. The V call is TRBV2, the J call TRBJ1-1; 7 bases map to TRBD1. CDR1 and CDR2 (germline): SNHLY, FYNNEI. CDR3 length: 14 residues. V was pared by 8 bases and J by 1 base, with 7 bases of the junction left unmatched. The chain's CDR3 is CASDKTGRNTEAFF. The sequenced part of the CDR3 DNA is TGTGCCAGCGACAAGACAGGGAGGAACACTGAA. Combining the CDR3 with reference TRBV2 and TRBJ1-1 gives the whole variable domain EPEVTQTPSHQVTQMGQEVILRCVPISNHLYFYWYRQILGQKVEFLVSFYNNEISEKSEIFDDQFSVERPDGSNFTLKIRSTKLEDSAMYFCASDKTGRNTEAFFGQGTRLTVV.

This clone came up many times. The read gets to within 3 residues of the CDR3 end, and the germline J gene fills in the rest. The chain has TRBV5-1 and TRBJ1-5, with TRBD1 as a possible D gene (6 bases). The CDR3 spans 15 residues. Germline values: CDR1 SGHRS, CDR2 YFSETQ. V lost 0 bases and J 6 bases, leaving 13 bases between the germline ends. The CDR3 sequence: CASSLAGGGGQPQHF. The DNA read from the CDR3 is TGCGCCAGCAGCTTGGCGGGAGGGGGAGGTCAGCCC.

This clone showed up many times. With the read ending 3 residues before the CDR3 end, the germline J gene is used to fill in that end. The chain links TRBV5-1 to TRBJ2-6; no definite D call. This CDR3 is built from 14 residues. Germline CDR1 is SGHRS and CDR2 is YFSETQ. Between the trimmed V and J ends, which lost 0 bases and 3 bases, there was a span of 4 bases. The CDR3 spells CASSLDNGANVLTF. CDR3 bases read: TGCGCCAGCAGCTTGGACAATGGGGCCAACGTC.